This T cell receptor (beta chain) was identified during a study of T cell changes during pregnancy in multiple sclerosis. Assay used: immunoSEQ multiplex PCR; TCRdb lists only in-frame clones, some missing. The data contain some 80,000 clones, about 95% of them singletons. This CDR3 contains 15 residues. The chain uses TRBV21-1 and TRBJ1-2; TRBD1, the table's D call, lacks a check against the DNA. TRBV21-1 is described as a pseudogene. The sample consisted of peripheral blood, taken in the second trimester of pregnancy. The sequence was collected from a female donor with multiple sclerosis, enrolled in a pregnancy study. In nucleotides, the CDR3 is TGTGCCAGCAGCAAAGTTTCAGGGGCGAATTGTGGCTACACCTTC. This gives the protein CASSKVSGANCGYTF.